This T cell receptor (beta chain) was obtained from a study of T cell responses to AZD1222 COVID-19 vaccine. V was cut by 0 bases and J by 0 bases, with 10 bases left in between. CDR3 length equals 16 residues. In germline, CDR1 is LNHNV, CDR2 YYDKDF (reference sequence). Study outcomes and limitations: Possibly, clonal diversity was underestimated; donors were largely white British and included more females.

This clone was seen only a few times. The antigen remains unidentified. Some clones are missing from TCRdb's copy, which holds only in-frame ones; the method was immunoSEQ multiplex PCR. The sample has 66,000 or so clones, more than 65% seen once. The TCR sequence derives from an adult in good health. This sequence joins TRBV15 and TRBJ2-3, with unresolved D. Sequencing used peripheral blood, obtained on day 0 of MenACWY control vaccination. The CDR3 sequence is CATSRERYRSTDTQYF. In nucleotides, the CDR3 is TGTGCCACCAGCAGAGAGCGGTACCGTAGCACAGATACGCAGTATTTT.